A single sample is the source of the 7 T cell receptor beta chains below, sequenced in a study of blood T cell repertoires in COVID-19. The method was immunoSEQ multiplex PCR; TCRdb's version includes in-frame clones alone and lacks a portion of them. This sample has around 140,000 clones, with about 87% found just once. Sequenced material: peripheral blood. Source of these receptors: a woman aged 45 to 65 with acute or convalescent COVID-19.

V is TRBV28 and J is TRBJ2-7; TRBD1 matches at 10 bases. The CDR3 is 15 residues long. Germline V gene data show CDR1 as MDHEN and CDR2 as SYDVKM. Trimming took 4 bases from V and 2 from J; bases not matched to a gene: 5. The CDR3: CASSSPGTGAYEQYF. The DNA of the CDR3 is TGTGCCAGCAGTTCTCCCGGGACAGGGGCCTACGAGCAGTACTTC.

The chain carries TRBV30 and TRBJ1-4; TRBD1 matches 7 bases. CDR1 is GTSNPN and CDR2 is SVGIG in the germline V gene (reference sequence). This CDR3 has 16 residues. V lost 1 base, J lost 2 bases, and 7 bases stayed unmatched. CDR3 sequence: CAWSGQGGPTNEKLFF. Written as DNA, the CDR3 is TGTGCCTGGAGTGGACAGGGTGGACCCACTAATGAAAAACTGTTTTTT.

In its sample, this clone was seen once. The chain links TRBV19 to TRBJ2-3; TRBD2 agrees at 13 bases. This CDR3 has 16 residues. Germline trimming cut 5 bases from V and 2 bases from J; bases unmatched to any gene: 4. Germline V gives CDR1 LNHDA, CDR2 SQIVND (reference sequence). This CDR3 reads CASSAGLAGFTDTQYF. DNA of the CDR3: TGTGCCAGTAGTGCGGGACTAGCGGGATTCACAGATACGCAGTATTTT. The full variable domain, in which reference TRBV19 and TRBJ2-3 provide the parts outside the CDR3, is DGGITQSPKYLFRKEGQNVTLSCEQNLNHDAMYWYRQDPGQGLRLIYYSQIVNDFQKGDIAEGYSVSREKKESFPLTVTSAQKNPTAFYLCASSAGLAGFTDTQYFGPGTRLTVL.

The CDR3 DNA reads TGTGCCAGCAGTGAAGCGCTTAGAGGCTTCAACGTCCTGACTTTC. Protein sequence: CASSEALRGFNVLTF. The genes are TRBV2 and TRBJ2-6; the D is unclear. Per the germline V gene, CDR1 is SNHLY and CDR2 is FYNNEI. The CDR3 loop spans 15 amino acids. Deletions cut 0 bases from V and 9 bases from J, with 12 bases between.

The chain carries TRBV6-2 or TRBV6-3 and TRBJ1-6, with D unresolved. The germline V gene encodes CDR1 MNHEY and CDR2 SVGEGT. The V and J ends lost 2 bases and 7 bases respectively, with 12 bases between them. The CDR3 has 15 amino acids. CDR3 bases: TGTGCCAGCAGTTACGGAGTCCCCCGGAATTCACCCCTCCACTTT. Translation gives CASSYGVPRNSPLHF.

V is TRBV24-1 and J is TRBJ2-7, with 12 bases that match TRBD1. The J segment lost 3 bases and the V segment lost 3 bases, leaving 5 bases of the junction unmatched. The CDR3 extends over 16 amino acids. CDR1 and CDR2 from the germline V gene are KGHDR and SFDVKD. The CDR3 loop is CATSDGGTGGFYEQYF. CDR3 coding DNA: TGTGCCACCAGTGATGGAGGGACAGGGGGCTTCTACGAGCAGTACTTC.

The gene calls are TRBV6-5 and TRBJ1-1, with 9 bases aligning to TRBD1. This CDR3 has 14 residues. Germline CDR1 reads MNHEY; CDR2 reads SVGAGI. V trimming: 8 bases; J trimming: 3 bases; junction bases outside the gene matches: 7. The CDR3 sequence: CASGQTGGYTEAFF. In DNA form, the CDR3 reads TGTGCCAGCGGACAGACAGGGGGGTACACTGAAGCTTTCTTT.